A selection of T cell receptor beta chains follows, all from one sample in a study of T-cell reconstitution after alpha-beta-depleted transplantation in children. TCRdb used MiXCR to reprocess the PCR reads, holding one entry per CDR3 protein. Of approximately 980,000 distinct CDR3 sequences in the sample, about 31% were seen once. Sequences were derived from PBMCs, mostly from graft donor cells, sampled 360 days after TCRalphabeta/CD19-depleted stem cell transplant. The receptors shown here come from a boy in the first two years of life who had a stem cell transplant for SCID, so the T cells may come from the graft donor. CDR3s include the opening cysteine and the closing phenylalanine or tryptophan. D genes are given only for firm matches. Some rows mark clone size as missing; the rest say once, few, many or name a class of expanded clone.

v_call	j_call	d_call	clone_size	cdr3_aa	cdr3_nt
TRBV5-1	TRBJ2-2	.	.	CASSLLENGELFF	TGCGCCAGCAGCCTACTAGAAAACGGGGAGCTGTTTTTT
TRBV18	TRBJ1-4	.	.	CASSPPTAPGKLFF	TGTGCCAGCTCACCACCGACTGCCCCAGGGAAACTGTTTTTT
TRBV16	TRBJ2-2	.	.	CASSPQAGNTGELFF	TGTGCCAGCAGCCCCCAGGCGGGGAACACCGGGGAGCTGTTTTTT
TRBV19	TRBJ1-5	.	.	CASSPGHPSLGGQPQHF	TGTGCCAGTAGCCCGGGACACCCTTCTCTGGGGGGTCAGCCCCAGCATTTT
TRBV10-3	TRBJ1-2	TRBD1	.	CAISPTGDYGYTF	TGTGCCATCAGTCCGACAGGGGACTATGGCTACACCTTC
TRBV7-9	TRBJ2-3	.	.	CASSNLGTLTDTQYF	TGTGCCAGCAGCAATTTGGGGACCCTCACAGATACGCAGTATTTT
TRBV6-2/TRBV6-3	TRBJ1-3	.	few	CASRPGFSGNTIYF	TGTGCCAGCAGGCCGGGATTCTCTGGAAACACCATATATTTT
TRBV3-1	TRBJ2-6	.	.	CASSQGGPGANVLTF	TGTGCCAGCAGCCAGGGGGGCCCTGGGGCCAACGTCCTGACTTTC
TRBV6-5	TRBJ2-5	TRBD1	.	CASSYGQGQETQYF	TGTGCCAGCAGTTACGGACAGGGCCAAGAGACCCAGTACTTC
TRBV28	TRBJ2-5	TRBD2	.	CASSPTSGGAYPYF	TGTGCCAGCAGCCCCACTAGCGGGGGGGCCTATCCCTACTTC